A single sample gave rise to the 32 T cell receptor beta chains below, sequenced in a study of blood T cell repertoires in COVID-19. Sequencing used immunoSEQ multiplex PCR; TCRdb keeps in-frame clones, though not all of them. The table shows around 180,000 clones, with 70% to 90% occurring only once. Sequenced material: peripheral blood. The receptors were gathered from a man aged 70-80 years with active or convalescent COVID-19.

The chain employs TRBV6-2 or TRBV6-3 and TRBJ2-7; D is perhaps TRBD1 (6 bases). V shed 4 bases and J shed 0 bases, with 22 bases lying between them. CDR1 and CDR2 from the germline V gene are MNHEY and SVGEGT. CDR3 length equals 18 residues. The CDR3 bases are TGTGCCAGCAGTTCAAGGACAGCAAATCAAAGGAGCTCCTACGAGCAGTACTTC. Translating gives CASSSRTANQRSSYEQYF.

J is TRBJ1-2 and V is TRBV12-3 or TRBV12-4; 7 nucleotides agree with TRBD1. The length of the CDR3 is 13 residues. Trimming removed 1 base from V and 8 bases from J; junction bases left unmatched: 4. The CDR3 region is CASSLDRGGGYTF. The CDR3 DNA is TGTGCCAGCAGTTTAGACAGGGGAGGCGGCTACACCTTC.

The rearrangement links TRBV5-1 to TRBJ2-7; TRBD2 agrees at 10 bases. After removal of 0 bases from V and 3 bases from J, the junction contained 6 bases not matched to a gene. Looked up from germline, CDR1 is SGHRS and CDR2 is YFSETQ. CDR3 length equals 16 residues. This CDR3 reads CASSLVLAGAGYEQYF. CDR3 nucleotide sequence: TGCGCCAGCAGCTTGGTTCTAGCGGGAGCTGGCTACGAGCAGTACTTC.

CDR3 amino acids: CASSQVTLAGANTGELFF. DNA of the CDR3: TGTGCCAGCAGCCAAGTAACATTGGCGGGAGCAAACACCGGGGAGCTGTTTTTT. The chain recombines TRBV3-1 (or the pseudogene TRBV3-2) with TRBJ2-2; TRBD2 matches at 7 bases. The CDR3 is 18 amino acids. Unmatched junction bases numbered 10, after V lost 1 base and J lost 2 bases. The germline CDR1 and CDR2 sequences are LGHDT and YNNKEL (reference sequence).

The genes are TRBV20-1 and TRBJ2-3, with D uncertain. The germline V gene has CDR1 DFQATT and CDR2 SNEGSKA (reference sequence). The CDR3 is 11 amino acids. Trimming left V 6 bases short and J 11 bases short, with 15 bases between. CDR3 nucleotides: TGCAGTGCCCGGCCTACTCAGGTGCAGTATTTT. As protein: CSARPTQVQYF.

The genes are TRBV5-1 and TRBJ1-5, with D tentatively TRBD1 (5 bases). Germline CDR1 is SGHRS and CDR2 is YFSETQ. The V end lost 4 bases, the J end lost 6 bases, and 20 bases lay between the germline ends. The CDR3 consists of 16 residues. CDR3 in DNA: TGCGCCAGCAGCACGGGGCCCCGGCAGGGAGGTCAGCCCCAGCATTTT. Its protein is CASSTGPRQGGQPQHF.

This CDR3 reads CASSLSGTRNEQFF. DNA for the CDR3: TGTGCCAGCAGCCTTTCCGGGACTAGAAATGAGCAGTTCTTC. The V and J genes are TRBV11-2 and TRBJ2-1; 8 bases fit TRBD2. CDR1 is SGHAT, CDR2 FQNNGV, per germline. V dropped 5 bases and J dropped 7; count of bases not matched to a gene: 7. The CDR3 sequence is 14 residues long. Together with reference TRBV11-2 and TRBJ2-1, the CDR3 gives the full variable domain: EAGVAQSPRYKIIEKRQSVAFWCNPISGHATLYWYQQILGQGPKLLIQFQNNGVVDDSQLPKDRFSAERLKGVDSTLKIQPAKLEDSAVYLCASSLSGTRNEQFFGPGTRLTVL.

This clone was recorded once. The V gene is TRBV18, the J gene TRBJ2-3; 9 positions agree with TRBD2. CDR3 length: 15 residues. Germline V lookup: CDR1 KGHSH, CDR2 LQKENI. V shed 3 bases and J 4 bases; nucleotides not matched to a gene: 5. The CDR3 DNA is TGTGCCAGCTCACCTTTAGCGGGAGATTCAGATACGCAGTATTTT. Its translation: CASSPLAGDSDTQYF.

This sequence joins TRBV20-1 and TRBJ1-2; D may be TRBD1 (5 bases). There are 11 residues in the CDR3. The V end was cut by 0 bases, the J end by 11 bases, with 10 bases between. CDR1 and CDR2 (germline): DFQATT, SNEGSKA (reference sequence). The CDR3 region has the DNA TGCAGTGCTAGAGATGGACACGATTACACCTTC. This gives the protein CSARDGHDYTF.

The chain has TRBV7-2 and TRBJ2-2; 11 bases agree with TRBD2. With 6 bases clipped from V and 2 bases from J, the junction kept 8 bases outside the gene matches. The CDR3 runs to 17 residues. Germline lookup yields CDR1 SGHTA and CDR2 FQGNSA. The CDR3 coding sequence is TGTGCCAGCAGTTTTTATAGCGGGAGGGGAAACACCGGGGAGCTGTTTTTT. Protein sequence: CASSFYSGRGNTGELFF.

This chain links TRBV19 with TRBJ1-2; D is perhaps TRBD1 (5 bases). Germline loops: CDR1 LNHDA, CDR2 SQIVND (reference sequence). This CDR3 is 14 amino acids long. V gave up 4 bases and J gave up 4 bases, with 13 bases separating them. CDR3 DNA: TGTGCCAGTAGTACCGAATCGGGGGTCTATGGCTACACCTTC. It specifies CASSTESGVYGYTF.

V gene TRBV15 combines with J gene TRBJ1-4; 9 nucleotides align to TRBD1. The CDR3 is made up of 14 amino acids. V gave up 0 bases and J gave up 11 bases; unmatched junction bases: 4. Germline V gene data show CDR1 as LNHNV and CDR2 as YYDKDF (reference sequence). CDR3 coding DNA: TGTGCCACCAGCAGAGATGGGACAGGGTTGAAACTGTTTTTT. As protein: CATSRDGTGLKLFF.

For the CDR3, the DNA is TGTGCCACCAGTGATTCGTACAGTAGCAATCAGCCCCAGCATTTT. Its translation is CATSDSYSSNQPQHF. The chain employs TRBV24-1 and TRBJ1-5; D remains unclear. Germline V gives CDR1 KGHDR, CDR2 SFDVKD. This CDR3 is built from 15 residues. Trimming stripped 2 bases from V and 0 bases from J, with 7 bases between.

This clone showed up just once. The chain links TRBV5-1 to TRBJ1-4; 9 nucleotides agree with TRBD1. Germline V gene sequence: CDR1 SGHRS, CDR2 YFSETQ. There are 16 residues in the CDR3. The V and J ends lost 4 bases and 2 bases, in that order; junction bases with no gene match: 6. The CDR3 nucleotides read TGCGCCAGCAGCATCGGACAGGGGTTGACTAATGAAAAACTGTTTTTT. Translating gives CASSIGQGLTNEKLFF.

This clone was observed a single time. V usage is TRBV9 and J usage is TRBJ2-7; 8 bases line up with TRBD2. The CDR3 runs to 14 residues. J lost 5 bases, V lost 4 bases, and 8 bases had no gene match. CDR1 and CDR2 (germline): SGDLS, YYNGEE. CDR3 sequence reads: CASSTSGGPNEQYF. In DNA form, the CDR3 reads TGTGCCAGCAGCACCTCGGGGGGGCCCAACGAGCAGTACTTC.

The chain combines TRBV5-4 with TRBJ2-1; D not resolved. The CDR3 loop spans 16 amino acids. The germline CDR1 and CDR2 sequences are SGHNT and YYREEE (reference sequence). V lost 0 bases and J 4 bases, leaving 14 bases between the germline ends. The CDR3 DNA reads as TGTGCCAGCAGCTTGGCCCCCTCAGCGCGGTACAATGAGCAGTTCTTC. Protein product: CASSLAPSARYNEQFF.

J is TRBJ2-3 and V is TRBV6-2 or TRBV6-3, with TRBD2 matching 9 bases. Trimming at V came to 4 bases and at J to 0 bases, leaving 5 bases not matched to a gene. Germline CDR1 reads MNHEY; CDR2 reads SVGEGT. The CDR3 totals 16 residues. In DNA, the CDR3 is TGTGCCAGCAGTTTACTCGCGGGGGGGAGCACAGATACGCAGTATTTT. This encodes CASSLLAGGSTDTQYF.

The chain uses TRBV5-8 and TRBJ2-2, with D maybe TRBD2 (6 bases). This CDR3 is built from 15 residues. V shed 6 bases and J shed 0 bases, with 12 bases lying between them. The germline CDR1 and CDR2 sequences are SGHTS and YDEGEE. In DNA, the CDR3 is TGTGCCAGCACCAGTGGGGGGACGAACACCGGGGAGCTGTTTTTT. Encoded protein: CASTSGGTNTGELFF.

J is TRBJ1-2 and V is TRBV5-1, with 9 bases fitting TRBD1. This CDR3 has 16 amino acids. Germline values: CDR1 SGHRS, CDR2 YFSETQ. V was clipped by 4 bases and J by 2 bases; unmatched bases: 9. The CDR3 here is CASSRGTGSLNYGYTF. Here the CDR3 DNA reads TGCGCCAGCAGCCGCGGGACAGGGAGCCTAAACTATGGCTACACCTTC.

The CDR3 region has the DNA TGTGCCATCAGTGTTAGCTCGAGCTCTGGAAACACCATATATTTT. This translates into CAISVSSSSGNTIYF. The genes are TRBV10-3 and TRBJ1-3; D remains unclear. V was shortened by 4 bases and J by 0 bases, with 10 bases between the two germline ends. The CDR3 loop spans 15 amino acids. The germline gives CDR1 ENHRY, CDR2 SYGVKD.

In its sample, this clone was seen once. The chain employs TRBV19 and TRBJ1-4, with 8 positions matching TRBD1. Germline CDR1 and CDR2: LNHDA and SQIVND (reference sequence). The CDR3 consists of 14 residues. J was trimmed by 5 bases and V by 8 bases; bases with no gene match: 7. The CDR3 is CASHRQGRNEKLFF. The DNA of the CDR3 is TGTGCCAGTCATAGACAGGGGAGGAATGAAAAACTGTTTTTT.

This clone was seen a single time. V is TRBV18 and J is TRBJ2-5; TRBD1 matches 7 bases. The CDR3 consists of 16 residues. The germline gives CDR1 KGHSH, CDR2 LQKENI. J lost 3 bases, V lost 3 bases, and 10 bases had no gene match. DNA of the CDR3: TGTGCCAGCTCACCCCCCCGGGGAACAGGGGAAGAGACCCAGTACTTC. This sequence encodes CASSPPRGTGEETQYF.

The V and J genes are TRBV5-4 and TRBJ2-7, with TRBD2 identical over 8 bases. The CDR3 is 16 residues long. J was trimmed by 5 bases and V by 0 bases; bases with no gene match: 10. CDR1 and CDR2 from the germline V gene are SGHNT and YYREEE (reference sequence). CDR3 sequence reads: CASSLAGREGGDEQYF. Written as DNA, the CDR3 is TGTGCCAGCAGCTTGGCCGGGAGGGAAGGCGGGGACGAGCAGTACTTC.

The chain uses TRBV9 and TRBJ2-1; TRBD2 is a possible D gene (6 bases). Trimming removed 0 bases at V and 1 base at J, with 11 bases between. The CDR3 runs 16 residues. Germline assignment: CDR1 SGDLS and CDR2 YYNGEE. CDR3 sequence: CASSVVGGASYNEQFF. CDR3 coding DNA: TGTGCCAGCAGCGTAGTAGGAGGGGCTTCCTACAATGAGCAGTTCTTC.

This CDR3 is CASSPVGRPARGNEKLFF. CDR3 sequence (DNA): TGTGCCAGCTCACCAGTGGGCCGCCCGGCCCGTGGTAATGAAAAACTGTTTTTT. V usage is TRBV18 and J usage is TRBJ1-4; no reliable D call. Between the trimmed V and J ends, which lost 2 bases and 4 bases, there was a span of 20 bases. Germline V lookup: CDR1 KGHSH, CDR2 LQKENI. The CDR3 covers 18 residues.

The V call is TRBV5-1, the J call TRBJ2-5, with 9 positions matching TRBD2. Germline V gene data show CDR1 as SGHRS and CDR2 as YFSETQ. The CDR3 has 15 amino acids. The junction had 3 bases not matched to a gene; V was cut back by 0 bases and J by 3 bases. The CDR3 here is CASSLAGTSKETQYF. Here the CDR3 DNA reads TGCGCCAGCAGCTTGGCCGGGACTAGCAAAGAGACCCAGTACTTC.

The rearrangement uses TRBV7-2 and TRBJ2-5; 7 bases line up with TRBD2. Germline V gene data show CDR1 as SGHTA and CDR2 as FQGNSA. There are 15 residues in the CDR3. Unmatched junction bases numbered 9, after V lost 3 bases and J lost 5 bases. CDR3 nucleotides: TGTGCCAGCAGCTTCAGCGGGGTCGGGGGGGAGACCCAGTACTTC. As protein: CASSFSGVGGETQYF. Supplemented by reference TRBV7-2 and TRBJ2-5, the full variable domain reads GAGVSQSPSNKVTEKGKDVELRCDPISGHTALYWYRQSLGQGLEFLIYFQGNSAPDKSGLPSDRFSAERTGGSVSTLTIQRTQQEDSAVYLCASSFSGVGGETQYFGPGTRLLVL.

The chain combines TRBV5-1 with TRBJ1-2; weak D call: TRBD1 (6 bases). V was trimmed by 4 bases and J by 3 bases, leaving 13 bases between them. CDR1 is SGHRS, CDR2 YFSETQ, per germline. CDR3 length: 14 amino acids. CDR3 loop: CASSPGDIDYGYTF. For the CDR3, the DNA is TGCGCCAGCAGCCCAGGGGATATTGACTATGGCTACACCTTC.

This chain uses TRBV28 with TRBJ1-3; tentative D call: TRBD1 (6 bases). V was clipped by 6 bases and J by 0 bases, with 9 bases between them. CDR1 and CDR2 (germline): MDHEN, SYDVKM. The CDR3 contains 14 residues. As DNA, the CDR3 is TGTGCCAGCAGGACAGGTGTCTCTGGAAACACCATATATTTT. Encoded protein: CASRTGVSGNTIYF.

The chain recombines TRBV5-4 with TRBJ2-7, with D perhaps matching TRBD1 (5 bases). The CDR3 runs 14 residues. Germline CDR1 and CDR2: SGHNT and YYREEE (reference sequence). V gave up 0 bases and J gave up 1 base, with 8 bases separating them. The CDR3 DNA is TGTGCCAGCAGCTTGGATCAGGGTTCCTACGAGCAGTACTTC. Translating gives CASSLDQGSYEQYF.

The chain has TRBV5-6 and TRBJ1-2; 7 bases agree with TRBD1. Germline values: CDR1 SGHDT, CDR2 YYEEEE. The CDR3 is 15 residues long. V lost 4 bases and J lost 2; bases outside the gene matches: 8. The CDR3: CASSTRQGPNYGYTF. As DNA, the CDR3 is TGTGCCAGCAGCACCCGACAGGGTCCAAACTATGGCTACACCTTC.

This chain links TRBV27 with TRBJ2-7; 11 nucleotides agree with TRBD2. The CDR3 totals 15 residues. Germline-derived CDR1 and CDR2 are MNHEY and SMNVEV (reference sequence). The junction had 2 bases not matched to a gene; V was cut back by 4 bases and J by 0 bases. CDR3 in amino acids: CASSSTSGVSYEQYF. As DNA, the CDR3 is TGTGCCAGCAGTTCGACTAGCGGGGTCTCCTACGAGCAGTACTTC.